This T cell receptor beta chain derives from a study of cytomegalovirus exposure and HLA in healthy donors. Overall study findings and caveats: The authors enumerated around 150 TCR beta chains as linked to cytomegalovirus. TRBV6-2, TRBV6-3 and other indistinguishable V segments were excluded.

The PCR contained 60 Vbeta and 13 Jbeta primers. The table came from immunoSEQ multiplex PCR; TCRdb's copy has only in-frame clones and leaves some out. The sample carries about 190,000 clones, about 80% recorded once. Trimming removed 2 bases from V and 5 bases from J, with 13 bases in between. The CDR3 totals 15 residues. CDR1 and CDR2 (germline): SGHNT, YYREEE (reference sequence). This clone was counted once. The antigen is undetermined. The source is a woman aged 18 to 35 in good health and CMV-seropositive. The V and J genes are TRBV5-4 and TRBJ2-2; weak D call: TRBD2 (5 bases). The sequenced sample consisted of PBMCs. This CDR3 is CASSFMASQTGELFF. The CDR3 DNA is TGTGCCAGCAGCTTTATGGCTAGCCAAACCGGGGAGCTGTTTTTT.